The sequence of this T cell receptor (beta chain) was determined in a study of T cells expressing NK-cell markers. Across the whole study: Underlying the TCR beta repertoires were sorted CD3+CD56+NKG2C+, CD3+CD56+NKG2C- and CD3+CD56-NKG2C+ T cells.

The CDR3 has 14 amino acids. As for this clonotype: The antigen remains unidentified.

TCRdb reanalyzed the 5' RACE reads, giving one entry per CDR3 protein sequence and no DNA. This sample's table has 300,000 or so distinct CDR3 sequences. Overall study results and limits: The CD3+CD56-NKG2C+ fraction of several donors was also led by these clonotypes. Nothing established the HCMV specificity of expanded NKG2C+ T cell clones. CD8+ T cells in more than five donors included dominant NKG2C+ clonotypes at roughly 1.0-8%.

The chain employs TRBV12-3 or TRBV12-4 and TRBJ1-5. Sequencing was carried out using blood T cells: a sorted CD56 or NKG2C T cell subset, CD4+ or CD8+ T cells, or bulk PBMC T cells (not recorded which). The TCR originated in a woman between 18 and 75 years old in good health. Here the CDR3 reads CASSLRGSGQPQHF.